This T cell receptor beta chain was observed in a study of T cells in Graves' hyperthyroidism and ophthalmopathy (dated by TCRdb to about 2019). Turning to the overall study: Peripheral blood was collected at initial diagnosis, before any treatment. The roughly 90 discovery patients were divided at random into training and test sets in a 7:3 ratio. Prospective prediction of ophthalmopathy was tested in an independent validation cohort consisting of fewer than 20 hyperthyroidism patients and around 16 patients who later progressed to ophthalmopathy. To identify distinguishing TCR V-J signatures, a discovery cohort of roughly 100 patients was used, comprising 43 with Graves' ophthalmopathy and approximately 57 with stable Graves' hyperthyroidism. The paper reports TCR Vbeta CDR3 sequencing of more than 120 peripheral blood samples: some 41 ophthalmopathy, under 80 hyperthyroidism and around 17 progressor patients. After blood sampling, hyperthyroidism patients were treated with methimazole at a starting dose of 30 mg daily, and ophthalmopathy patients were treated with high-dose intravenous methylprednisolone. The study also compared thyroid tissue and blood T-cell repertoires from several Graves' hyperthyroidism patients. Overall study outcomes, separate from this receptor: No statistical method was used to set the sample size in advance, and investigators knew the group allocation. In validation, the model predicted progression to ophthalmopathy a median of about 6.5 months before onset, with about 71% sensitivity and roughly 77% specificity. Blood samples also contained most of the expanded thyroid clonotypes (frequency above 0.001), which suggests that blood repertoires may reflect thyroid immune responses. A 13 V-J signature model separated ophthalmopathy from stable hyperthyroidism, with around 90% sensitivity and roughly 81% specificity in cross-validation and 80%/75% in testing.

Hyperthyroidism patients were newly diagnosed, with disease duration under 2 months, and aged 18 to 65 years. Patients with uncontrolled infections, other autoimmune diseases, pregnancy or lactation were excluded. Diagnoses were established on the basis of clinical symptoms, serum thyroxine and TRAb, thyroid ultrasound, and orbital computed tomography. Blood from progressor patients was drawn when they were first diagnosed with hyperthyroidism, before any ophthalmopathy symptoms appeared. PBMCs were isolated from 7.5 to 10 ml of fresh peripheral blood by Ficoll-Paque density gradient centrifugation. Progressor patients were first diagnosed with Graves' hyperthyroidism and then developed ophthalmopathy during follow-up. Total RNA was extracted with Trizol reagent, and quality was checked on an Agilent 2100 Bioanalyzer. This clonotype was counted ten times or more. Its antigen is currently not known. Base qualities are missing; no much larger clone stands one base away.

TCR beta CDR3 regions were amplified from RNA transcripts. The TCR CDR3 was subjected to a first round of RT-PCR using the HTBI primer set and the Qiagen OneStep RT-PCR kit. The libraries were constructed in a second round of multiplex PCR and then size-selected and purified. Libraries were sequenced paired-end with 100 bp reads on an Illumina HiSeq2000. The study's own analysis went as follows. SOAPnuke was used to process the raw data, removing reads that contained adapters or uncalled bases, had a mean Phred below 15, or lacked an exact match to the constant primer or identifier. COPE v1.2.5 was used to merge high-quality paired reads, and clonotypes were defined as unique nucleotide sequences. Clonotypes were aligned to IMGT TRBV, TRBD and TRBJ reference segments using MiTCR v1.1. Analysis was restricted to V-J combinations with a frequency above 0.0001, which covered about 99% of repertoires. A TCS score was defined as the ratio of F50 (clonal expansion) to E x V (chaos), with BLOSUM62-based TCRdist applied between CDR3 peptides within each V-J. Welch's t-statistics and random forest reduced just over 500 V-J features to about 13, which were used in a naive Bayes classifier (R e1071). TCRdb took the public reads, trimmed them with fastp at Q25, ran MiXCR for clone calling and kept in-frame beta chains. Each entry is one CDR3 protein sequence, shown with its most common DNA and genes. These V and J calls are TCRdb output, not the study's own analysis. This sample lists 300,000 to 450,000 distinct CDR3 sequences; more than 15% were detected once. The ten largest account for 25% to 35% of the sample.

This receptor was identified in a woman between 18 and 29 years old with Graves' hyperthyroidism that later progressed to Graves' ophthalmopathy. Sequencing was performed on blood.

The CDR3 reads CASNQQETSPEAFF. The DNA is TGTGCCAGCAATCAGCAGGAGACTTCCCCTGAAGCTTTCTTT. The rearrangement combines TRBV2 with TRBJ1-1, with the D gene call left open. The CDR3 holds 14 amino acids from the cysteine to the phenylalanine. Only the CDR3 region is kept as DNA, spanning 42 bases read in frame from base 1. Deletion took 7 bases off V and 6 bases off J, with a span of 18 bases between the germline ends. CDR1 and CDR2, per the germline V gene, are SNHLY and FYNNEI.